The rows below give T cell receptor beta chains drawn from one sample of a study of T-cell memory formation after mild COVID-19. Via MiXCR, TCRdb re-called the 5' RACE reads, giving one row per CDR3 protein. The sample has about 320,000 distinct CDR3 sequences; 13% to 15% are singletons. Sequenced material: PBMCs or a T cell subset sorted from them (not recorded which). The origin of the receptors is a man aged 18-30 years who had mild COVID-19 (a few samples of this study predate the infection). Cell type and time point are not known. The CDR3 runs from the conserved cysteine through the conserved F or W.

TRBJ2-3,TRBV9,CASSVERTSGGAFTDTQYF
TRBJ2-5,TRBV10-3,CAISESRRGRETQYF
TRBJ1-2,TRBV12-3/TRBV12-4,CASNLQGAADGYTF
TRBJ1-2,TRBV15,CATSRDSSPVNYGYTF
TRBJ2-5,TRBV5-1,CASRLQGAQETQYF
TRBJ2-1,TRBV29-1,CSGDVSGVPGQFF
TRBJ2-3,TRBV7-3,CASSDLPGQGLDTQYF
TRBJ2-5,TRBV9,CASSRAGGSETQYF
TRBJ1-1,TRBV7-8,CASSSDRGRTEAFF
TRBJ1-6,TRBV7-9,CASSVVTGGNSPLHF
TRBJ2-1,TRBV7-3,CASSQGGRGNRNEQFF
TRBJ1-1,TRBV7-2,CASSRRDRGQLFGF
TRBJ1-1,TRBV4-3,CASSQDFSTGRIDF
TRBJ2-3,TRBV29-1,CSVEGLAGEITDTQYF
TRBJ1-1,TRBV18,CASSPRVGDTEAFF
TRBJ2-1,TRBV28,CASSLSASGGGEQFF